The rows below give T cell receptor beta chains drawn from one sample of a study of CD8+ T cells in alopecia areata. The assay was immunoSEQ multiplex PCR, and TCRdb's table has in-frame clones only and misses some. The repertoire holds about 140,000 clones, with 65% to 90% as singletons. The specimen was CD8+ T cells sorted from blood, collected at week 4, from a patient treated with tofacitinib. These receptor sequences come from a human donor with alopecia areata. Both conserved end residues are part of each CDR3. The D gene is left open where the match is weak. The size field is filled for only some rows; it gives once, few, many or a size class.

j_call d_call v_call clone_size cdr3_nt cdr3_aa
TRBJ2-1 TRBD2 TRBV29-1 . TGCAGCGTCTTCGAGCGGGGGGGCTGGGAGCAGTTCTTC CSVFERGGWEQFF
TRBJ2-1 . TRBV7-9 . TGTGCCAGCAGCTTAGTCAGCGGGCACAATGAGCAGTTCTTC CASSLVSGHNEQFF
TRBJ2-3 . TRBV7-8 . TGTGCCAGCAGCTTTTCAGGAGATACGCAGTATTTT CASSFSGDTQYF
TRBJ2-2 TRBD2 TRBV7-6 few TGTGCCAGCAGCTTAGTGGCGACAGCGGGGACCGGGGAGCTGTTTTTT CASSLVATAGTGELFF
TRBJ1-2 TRBD1 TRBV29-1 . TGCAGCGTTGTCACAGGGGAGGGCTACACCTTC CSVVTGEGYTF
TRBJ2-7 TRBD1 TRBV2 . TGTGCCAGCAGTGACCAGGGACAGAGCTCCTACGAGCAGTACTTC CASSDQGQSSYEQYF
TRBJ1-1 . TRBV29-1 . TGCAGCGTTGAGCTTTTCGGCACTGAAGCTTTCTTT CSVELFGTEAFF
TRBJ1-1 . TRBV6-5 . TGTGCCAGCAGTTACTCCCAGGCTTTGAACACTGAAGCTTTCTTT CASSYSQALNTEAFF
TRBJ2-1 . TRBV18 . TGTGCCAGCTCACCGCCTCGGCAGGGGTTAGGGTTGCTTGAGCAGTTCTTC CASSPPRQGLGLLEQFF
TRBJ1-2 . TRBV7-9 . TGTGCCAGCAGCTCCGGGACCCCGGCCGGCTACACCTTC CASSSGTPAGYTF
TRBJ2-3 . TRBV2 . TGTGCCAGCAAACCGGAGGGAAGGGACACAGATACGCAGTATTTT CASKPEGRDTDTQYF
TRBJ2-7 . TRBV4-2 . TGTGCCAGCAGCCAGAGGCAGGATACCTACGAGCAGTACTTC CASSQRQDTYEQYF
TRBJ2-5 TRBD1 TRBV29-1 . TGCAGCGTTGAGACAGGGCTGGAGACCCAGTACTTC CSVETGLETQYF
TRBJ2-5 . TRBV9 . TGTGCCAGCAGCGCGCCGGGAGTGGGGTTTTGGGAGACCCAGTACTTC CASSAPGVGFWETQYF
TRBJ1-2 . TRBV2 . TGTGCCCTCCAAAGTCGGGCAGCCTATGGCTACACCTTC CALQSRAAYGYTF
TRBJ2-1 TRBD1 TRBV2 . TGTGCCAGCCTAGAGGGGACAGGGCTTCCCTACAATGAGCAGTTCTTC CASLEGTGLPYNEQFF
TRBJ2-5 TRBD2 TRBV5-4 . TGTGCCAGCAGCTTGCTAGCGGGGGGCCCGGAAGCTTTTAGGACCCAGTACTTC CASSLLAGGPEAFRTQYF
TRBJ2-7 TRBD1 TRBV29-1 . TGCAGCGTTGAAGGCCGGTCGGGACAGGTCCCTCGCGAGCAGTACTTC CSVEGRSGQVPREQYF
TRBJ2-7 . TRBV7-8 once TGTGCCAGCAGCTACCGGGACAACTCCTACGAGCAGTACTTC CASSYRDNSYEQYF